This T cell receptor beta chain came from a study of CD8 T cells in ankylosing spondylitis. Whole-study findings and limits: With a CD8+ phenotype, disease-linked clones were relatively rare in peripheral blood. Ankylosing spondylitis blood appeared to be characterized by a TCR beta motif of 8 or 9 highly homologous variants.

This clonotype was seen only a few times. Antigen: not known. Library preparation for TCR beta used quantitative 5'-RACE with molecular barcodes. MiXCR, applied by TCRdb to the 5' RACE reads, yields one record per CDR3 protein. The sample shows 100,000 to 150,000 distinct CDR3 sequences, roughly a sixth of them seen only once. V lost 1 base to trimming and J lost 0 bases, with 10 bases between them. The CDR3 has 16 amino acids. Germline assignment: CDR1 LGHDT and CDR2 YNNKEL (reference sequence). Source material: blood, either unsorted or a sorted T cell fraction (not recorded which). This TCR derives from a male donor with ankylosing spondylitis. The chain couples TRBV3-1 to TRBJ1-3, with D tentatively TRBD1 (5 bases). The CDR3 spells CASSQGQPFSGNTIYF. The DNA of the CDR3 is TGTGCCAGCAGCCAAGGACAGCCCTTCTCTGGAAACACCATATATTTT.